This T cell receptor beta chain was recovered during a study of blood T cell repertoires in COVID-19. Study background: Collection of acute and convalescent COVID-19 samples took place in the United States, Italy and Spain.

Recruitment covered about 25 US areas and drew participants whose ages spanned roughly 18 to 90 years. CDR3 length: 15 amino acids. Germline V gene data show CDR1 as SGDLS and CDR2 as YYNGEE. V lost 2 bases to trimming and J lost 0 bases; unmatched junction nucleotides: 3. Methods used by the authors: Researchers report that nucleated cell counts were estimated from reference gene primer amplification. Some clones are missing from TCRdb's copy, which holds only in-frame ones; the method was immunoSEQ multiplex PCR. The V and J calls and the clone size are those of that table, but D and trimming were determined from the DNA. This table has roughly 200,000 clones, more than 80% appearing once.

Sequencing was performed on PBMCs or T cells enriched from blood (not recorded which). This receptor was obtained from a woman between 40 and 50 years old with acute COVID-19. The chain carries TRBV9 and TRBJ2-7, with 9 positions matching TRBD2. Here the CDR3 reads CASSVSGGISYEQYF. The CDR3 nucleotides read TGTGCCAGCAGCGTTAGCGGGGGAATCTCCTACGAGCAGTACTTC.